These 21 T cell receptor beta chains originate from one sample sequenced in a study of early T cells in non-severe SARS-CoV-2 infection. A single record per CDR3 protein comes from TCRdb applying MiXCR to the 5' RACE reads. Counted here are about 100,000 distinct CDR3 sequences, about 13% occurring once; the ten biggest clones make up around 2.4%. The sample was whole blood. The receptor set was obtained from an adult who was a healthcare worker with PCR-confirmed SARS-CoV-2 infection or an uninfected control (not recorded which).

The chain uses TRBV29-1 and TRBJ1-1; 9 bases fit TRBD1. The CDR3 is 13 amino acids. Germline V lookup: CDR1 SQVTM, CDR2 ANQGSEA. V lost 7 bases and J lost 5; bases outside the gene matches: 8. CDR3 protein: CSATDRGGTEAFF. The CDR3, as DNA: TGCAGCGCCACGGACAGGGGTGGGACTGAAGCTTTCTTT.

This clonotype was seen ten or more times. The J gene is TRBJ2-7, the V gene TRBV18; possible D gene TRBD1, 6 bases. Germline V gives CDR1 KGHSH, CDR2 LQKENI. The CDR3 runs 13 residues. V was cut by 6 bases and J by 5 bases, with 14 bases left in between. CDR3 bases: TGTGCCAGCTCTGACAGGACAGTCGACGAGCAGTACTTC. Translated: CASSDRTVDEQYF.

At least ten counts were recorded for this clonotype. The chain couples TRBV19 to TRBJ1-2, with D uncertain. V shed 9 bases and J shed 0 bases, with 14 bases lying between them. CDR1 and CDR2 (germline): LNHDA, SQIVND (reference sequence). The CDR3 consists of 14 residues. The CDR3: CASRTTGANYGYTF. The DNA of the CDR3 is TGTGCCAGCCGTACGACTGGGGCTAACTATGGCTACACCTTC. The whole variable domain, remainder taken from reference TRBV19 and TRBJ1-2, is DGGITQSPKYLFRKEGQNVTLSCEQNLNHDAMYWYRQDPGQGLRLIYYSQIVNDFQKGDIAEGYSVSREKKESFPLTVTSAQKNPTAFYLCASRTTGANYGYTFGSGTRLTVV.

This clonotype was picked up a small number of times. The V gene is TRBV12-3 or TRBV12-4, the J gene TRBJ2-2; the match to TRBD2 covers 12 bases. After removal of 6 bases from V and 7 bases from J, the junction contained 6 bases not matched to a gene. The CDR3 is 15 residues long. The CDR3 bases are TGTGCCAGCAGATCGACTAGCGGGGGATACGGGGAGCTGTTTTTT. This sequence encodes CASRSTSGGYGELFF.

Ten or more counts support this clonotype. The chain links TRBV10-1 to TRBJ2-3; the D gene could be TRBD1 or TRBD2 (5 bases each). The CDR3 has 14 residues. The V end lost 6 bases, the J end lost 2 bases, and 12 bases lay between the germline ends. CDR1 is WNHNN, CDR2 SYGVQD, per germline (reference sequence). The CDR3 nucleotides are TGCGCCAGCAGCCGGGACGGATACACAGATACGCAGTATTTT. Encoded protein: CASSRDGYTDTQYF.

This clonotype has ten or more counts. V is TRBV7-9 and J is TRBJ2-1, with 11 bases identical to TRBD2. V lost 3 bases, J lost 1 base, and 2 bases stayed unmatched. Per germline, CDR1 SEHNR and CDR2 FQNEAQ (reference sequence). CDR3 length: 16 amino acids. The CDR3 sequence: CASSLGLAESYNEQFF. For the CDR3, the DNA is TGTGCCAGCAGCTTGGGACTAGCGGAATCCTACAATGAGCAGTTCTTC. Supplemented by reference TRBV7-9 and TRBJ2-1, the full variable domain reads DTGVSQNPRHKITKRGQNVTFRCDPISEHNRLYWYRQTLGQGPEFLTYFQNEAQLEKSRLLSDRFSAERPKGSFSTLEIQRTEQGDSAMYLCASSLGLAESYNEQFFGPGTRLTVL.

This clonotype was picked up many times. The chain is built from TRBV4-3 and TRBJ2-5; D remains unclear. V was cut by 0 bases and J by 5 bases, with 7 bases left in between. This CDR3 comprises 13 residues. Germline CDR1 and CDR2: LGHNA and YSLEER. The CDR3 nucleotides read TGCGCCAGCAGCCAAGATCCCGGGGAGACCCAGTACTTC. It yields the protein CASSQDPGETQYF.

This clonotype occurred a few times. This sequence joins TRBV20-1 and TRBJ1-1; D unresolved. CDR1 is DFQATT and CDR2 is SNEGSKA in the germline V gene (reference sequence). The CDR3 is 14 residues long. Trimming stripped 6 bases from V and 1 base from J, with 15 bases between. This chain's CDR3 is CSAQKRAQNTEAFF. Written as DNA, the CDR3 is TGCAGTGCCCAAAAGAGGGCCCAGAACACTGAAGCTTTCTTT.

This clonotype was observed many times. The rearrangement uses TRBV6-2 or TRBV6-3 and TRBJ1-5; D not resolved. Trimming shortened V by 1 base and J by 0 bases, and 4 bases separated the two germline ends. In germline, CDR1 is MNHEY, CDR2 SVGEGT. The CDR3 is 14 residues long. CDR3 loop: CASSYLASNQPQHF. CDR3 bases: TGTGCCAGCAGTTACTTGGCTAGCAATCAGCCCCAGCATTTT.

The chain couples TRBV5-1 to TRBJ2-1; D is possibly TRBD1 (7 bases). Looked up from germline, CDR1 is SGHRS and CDR2 is YFSETQ. Trimming took 3 bases from V and 5 from J, leaving 27 bases between them. The CDR3 sequence is 19 residues long. DNA of the CDR3: TGCGCCAGCAGCTCCACCTACCGACAGGGTAGCGGAGTAAACAATGAGCAGTTCTTC. This gives the protein CASSSTYRQGSGVNNEQFF.

This clonotype was seen at least ten times. The gene calls are TRBV20-1 and TRBJ2-1; 10 nucleotides agree with TRBD1. The CDR3 consists of 15 residues. V lost 6 bases to trimming and J lost 6 bases; unmatched junction nucleotides: 11. CDR1 and CDR2 from the germline V gene are DFQATT and SNEGSKA (reference sequence). The chain's CDR3 is CSAFNRDRGSNEQFF. The CDR3 nucleotides read TGCAGTGCATTCAACCGGGACAGGGGCAGCAATGAGCAGTTCTTC.

The table lists this clonotype with many counts. The V gene is TRBV25-1, the J gene TRBJ2-6, with unresolved D. V was shortened by 4 bases and J by 2 bases, with 6 bases between the two germline ends. This CDR3 is 14 amino acids long. The germline V gene encodes CDR1 MGHDK and CDR2 SYGVNS. Here the CDR3 reads CASSAAAGANVLTF. The DNA of the CDR3 is TGTGCCAGCAGTGCCGCCGCTGGGGCCAACGTCCTGACTTTC.

The chain links TRBV28 to TRBJ2-1; tentative D call: TRBD1 (5 bases). CDR1 is MDHEN, CDR2 SYDVKM, per germline. V lost 6 bases and J 0 bases, leaving 12 bases between the germline ends. This CDR3 region has 15 residues. The DNA of the CDR3 is TGTGCCAGCAGGTTGGACACCTCCTCCTACAATGAGCAGTTCTTC. Translation gives CASRLDTSSYNEQFF.

In this sample, this clonotype turned up a few times. The chain uses TRBV6-5 and TRBJ2-6, with D maybe TRBD2 (5 bases). CDR1 and CDR2 (germline): MNHEY, SVGAGI. This CDR3 region has 14 residues. V lost 6 bases and J lost 2, with 8 bases in between. CDR3 protein: CASRREPGANVLTF. CDR3 DNA sequence: TGTGCCAGCAGAAGGGAGCCTGGGGCCAACGTCCTGACTTTC.

This clonotype was detected a few times. The genes are TRBV10-1 and TRBJ1-5; maybe TRBD1 (6 bases). The CDR3 covers 13 residues. Germline V gene sequence: CDR1 WNHNN, CDR2 SYGVQD (reference sequence). V shed 6 bases and J shed 6 bases, with 12 bases lying between them. In DNA, the CDR3 is TGCGCCAGCAGACTACAGGGTACTCAGCCCCAGCATTTT. This codes for CASRLQGTQPQHF.

This clonotype was counted ten times or more. The CDR3, as DNA: TGTGCCAGCAGCCTAAACTCTGGGGCCAACGTCCTGACTTTC. Amino acid sequence: CASSLNSGANVLTF. The genes are TRBV6-5 and TRBJ2-6; D uncertain. This CDR3 comprises 14 residues. Germline V gene data show CDR1 as MNHEY and CDR2 as SVGAGI. The germline V and J ends were trimmed by 6 bases and 0 bases, with 6 bases remaining between them.

This clonotype showed up just a few times. The chain couples TRBV6-5 to TRBJ1-3; no firm D call. The germline CDR1 and CDR2 sequences are MNHEY and SVGAGI. The length of the CDR3 is 13 residues. V lost 4 bases, J lost 0 bases, and 4 bases lay in between. The CDR3 sequence is CASSSSSGNTIYF. In DNA, the CDR3 is TGTGCCAGCAGTTCTAGCTCTGGAAACACCATATATTTT.

This clonotype was recorded a few times. The chain uses TRBV20-1 and TRBJ2-7; 7 bases fit TRBD1. The CDR3 has 13 residues. Germline V gene sequence: CDR1 DFQATT, CDR2 SNEGSKA (reference sequence). V shed 5 bases and J 3 bases; nucleotides not matched to a gene: 7. CDR3 loop: CSAPQTGIYEQYF. In nucleotides, the CDR3 is TGCAGTGCTCCCCAGACAGGGATCTACGAGCAGTACTTC.

This sequence joins TRBV20-1 and TRBJ1-2; D is undetermined. The V gene's germline CDR1 is DFQATT and CDR2 SNEGSKA (reference sequence). The CDR3 is 10 residues long. The V and J ends lost 6 bases and 3 bases respectively, with 5 bases between them. The CDR3 region has the DNA TGCAGTGCGATAGACTATGGCTACACCTTC. It is translated as CSAIDYGYTF.

V gene TRBV7-8 combines with J gene TRBJ1-1, with D hard to call. Germline CDR1 SGHVS, CDR2 FQNEAQ. Trimming cost V 5 bases and J 4 bases, with 11 bases left between them. This CDR3 has 13 residues. CDR3 nucleotide sequence: TGTGCCAGCAGCCGAATCGTCTCCACTGAAGCTTTCTTT. Its protein is CASSRIVSTEAFF.

There are a few counts of this clonotype. J is TRBJ1-5 and V is TRBV2, with D unresolved. Trimming left V 4 bases short and J 5 bases short, with 12 bases between. Germline V gene data show CDR1 as SNHLY and CDR2 as FYNNEI. CDR3 length equals 14 residues. The CDR3 loop reads CASSVRAGDQPQHF. The DNA of the CDR3 is TGTGCCAGCAGTGTTCGGGCAGGAGATCAGCCCCAGCATTTT.